The TCR beta chain described here comes from a study of shared clonotypes between healthy human individuals. Overall study: Donors had three CD4 naive, three CD4 memory, two CD8 naive and one CD8 memory plate apiece.

TCRdb keeps only in-frame clones here, not all; method: immunoSEQ multiplex PCR. Of roughly 2.1 million clones listed, 85% to 95% are singletons. Broader study findings: Sample collection involved blood only; tissue repertoires are likely different.

Germline-derived CDR1 and CDR2 are LNHDA and SQIVND (reference sequence). The CDR3 loop spans 13 amino acids. V lost 8 bases, J lost 5 bases, and 13 bases lay in between. This clone was seen a single time. As yet, its antigen is unknown. CD45RO negativity and positive selection for CCR7 defined naive CD8 cells, a population that excluded terminally differentiated effector memory CD45RA+ cells. Donors had no recently reported acute infections or vaccinations and were HIV-negative. Every contributor of samples was a Caucasian grown-up residing in Nashville, Tennessee. The V call is TRBV19, the J call TRBJ1-5, with D possibly being TRBD1 (6 bases). Input material: naive CD8+ T cells from PBMCs. The source is a man aged 18 to 30 in good health. Some clones in this sample may be carry-over from other donors' samples. CDR3 sequence (DNA): TGTGCCAGTTTTGTTGGGGGCTATCAGCCCCAGCATTTT. It yields the protein CASFVGGYQPQHF.